The 26 T cell receptor beta chains below were found in one sample sequenced in a study of cytomegalovirus exposure and HLA in healthy donors. Clones were sequenced by immunoSEQ multiplex PCR, and TCRdb holds only the in-frame ones, with some missing. The table lists around 230,000 clones, approximately 83% of them singletons. The material sequenced was PBMCs. The receptors were gathered from a woman aged 25 to 39 in good health and CMV-seropositive.

The rearrangement uses TRBV27 and TRBJ2-1; TRBD2 agrees at 7 bases. Germline CDR1 is MNHEY and CDR2 is SMNVEV (reference sequence). This CDR3 is 15 amino acids long. J was trimmed by 5 bases and V by 1 base; bases with no gene match: 5. The CDR3 loop reads CASSLWGGSNNEQFF. As DNA, the CDR3 is TGTGCCAGCAGTTTATGGGGGGGGAGCAACAATGAGCAGTTCTTC.

The chain employs TRBV5-6 and TRBJ1-2; D possibly corresponds to TRBD1 (6 bases). Germline V lookup: CDR1 SGHDT, CDR2 YYEEEE. Trimming pared 3 bases from V and 3 bases from J, leaving 15 bases between. The CDR3 sequence is 15 residues long. CDR3 coding DNA: TGTGCCAGCAGCTCAAACACAGGGCAGGACTATGGCTACACCTTC. Its protein is CASSSNTGQDYGYTF. Complete variable domain (other parts from reference TRBV5-6 and TRBJ1-2): DAGVTQSPTHLIKTRGQQVTLRCSPKSGHDTVSWYQQALGQGPQFIFQYYEEEERQRGNFPDRFSGHQFPNYSSELNVNALLLGDSALYLCASSSNTGQDYGYTFGSGTRLTVV.

V and J are TRBV6-8 and TRBJ2-5, with TRBD1 matching 7 bases. The CDR3 runs to 14 residues. The V gene end was trimmed by 5 bases and the J gene end by 1 base; junction bases not matched to a gene: 4. Per germline, CDR1 MNHGY and CDR2 SAAAGT. The CDR3 DNA sequence: TGTGCCAGCAGTAGGGACAGATTCCAAGAGACCCAGTACTTC. This encodes CASSRDRFQETQYF.

V is TRBV19 and J is TRBJ2-2; maybe TRBD1 (5 bases). There are 17 residues in the CDR3. Trimming shortened V by 3 bases and J by 0 bases, and 14 bases separated the two germline ends. Germline CDR1 and CDR2: LNHDA and SQIVND (reference sequence). This CDR3 reads CASSIPRQRANTGELFF. The CDR3 coding sequence is TGTGCCAGTAGTATCCCACGACAGCGCGCGAACACCGGGGAGCTGTTTTTT.

V usage is TRBV19 and J usage is TRBJ2-7, with TRBD1 matching over 7 bases. Trimming took 4 bases from V and 4 from J; bases not matched to a gene: 7. The CDR3 extends over 14 amino acids. The germline V gene encodes CDR1 LNHDA and CDR2 SQIVND (reference sequence). CDR3 residues: CASSKDRWGYEQYF. DNA for the CDR3: TGTGCCAGTAGTAAGGACAGGTGGGGTTACGAGCAGTACTTC.

The rearrangement joins TRBV19 to TRBJ2-3, with D possibly TRBD2 on 5 matching bases. Germline CDR1 is LNHDA and CDR2 is SQIVND (reference sequence). V lost 5 bases and J lost 5, with 5 bases in between. There are 11 residues in the CDR3. CDR3 region: CASSRGDTQYF. In DNA, the CDR3 is TGTGCCAGTAGTCGGGGAGATACGCAGTATTTT. The full variable domain, with the rest looked up from reference TRBV19 and TRBJ2-3, is DGGITQSPKYLFRKEGQNVTLSCEQNLNHDAMYWYRQDPGQGLRLIYYSQIVNDFQKGDIAEGYSVSREKKESFPLTVTSAQKNPTAFYLCASSRGDTQYFGPGTRLTVL.

This clone turned up a few times. The chain has TRBV5-1 and TRBJ2-1, with a tentative D call TRBD1 (11 bases). Deletions cut 3 bases from V and 8 bases from J, with 27 bases between. The length of the CDR3 is 18 residues. Germline V gene lookup returns CDR1 SGHRS and CDR2 YFSETQ. The chain's CDR3 is CASSSGQGASGRGYEQFF. The DNA for the CDR3 is TGCGCCAGCAGCTCCGGACAGGGGGCAAGCGGGAGGGGATATGAGCAGTTCTTC.

The rearrangement links TRBV7-9 to TRBJ2-3, with 8 bases fitting TRBD2. The CDR3 consists of 17 residues. Trimming took 5 bases from V and 5 from J; bases not matched to a gene: 15. The germline gives CDR1 SEHNR, CDR2 FQNEAQ (reference sequence). In nucleotides, the CDR3 is TGTGCCAGCAGCGCCCAGACCCAGCGGGAGTGGGTAGATACGCAGTATTTT. This translates into CASSAQTQREWVDTQYF.

The rearrangement joins TRBV27 to TRBJ2-1; TRBD2 aligns across 8 bases. Trimming removed 6 bases from V and 4 bases from J; junction bases left unmatched: 8. CDR1 and CDR2 from the germline V gene are MNHEY and SMNVEV (reference sequence). This CDR3 comprises 15 residues. The CDR3, as DNA: TGTGCCAGCAGCCCGGCGGCGGGAGGATACAATGAGCAGTTCTTC. Its protein is CASSPAAGGYNEQFF.

The CDR3: CASSEGTSGSEQYF. The CDR3 DNA sequence: TGTGCCAGCAGTGAGGGGACTAGCGGGAGCGAGCAGTACTTC. The rearrangement joins TRBV6-4 to TRBJ2-7; 14 nucleotides agree with TRBD2. V trimming: 3 bases; J trimming: 6 bases; junction bases outside the gene matches: 1. Germline CDR1 reads MRHNA; CDR2 reads SNTAGT. CDR3 size: 14 residues.

This clone appeared a single time. The CDR3 reads CASSPQGVLQPQHF. The CDR3 DNA is TGTGCCAGCAGTCCACAGGGGGTACTTCAGCCCCAGCATTTT. The chain employs TRBV6-1 and TRBJ1-5; 8 bases match TRBD1. V lost 5 bases, J lost 6 bases, and 6 bases stayed unmatched. CDR1 MNHNS and CDR2 SASEGT come from the germline V gene. The CDR3 is made up of 14 amino acids.

CDR3 sequence (DNA): TGTGCCAGCAGTGCTGCCGGGACTAGCGAAGAGACCCAGTACTTC. It codes for CASSAAGTSEETQYF. This sequence joins TRBV6-1 and TRBJ2-5, with TRBD2 identical over 10 bases. The junction had 5 bases not matched to a gene; V was cut back by 4 bases and J by 3 bases. This CDR3 comprises 15 residues. In germline, CDR1 is MNHNS, CDR2 SASEGT.

This sequence joins TRBV29-1 and TRBJ2-2, with TRBD1 identical over 9 bases. V shed 6 bases, J shed 4 bases, and the junction held 3 bases outside the gene matches. The germline V gene encodes CDR1 SQVTM and CDR2 ANQGSEA. The length of the CDR3 is 13 residues. The CDR3 sequence is CSVETGGTGELFF. The CDR3 DNA reads TGCAGCGTGGAGACAGGGGGCACCGGGGAGCTGTTTTTT.

The rearrangement uses TRBV6-5 and TRBJ2-4; TRBD2 matches 12 bases. Germline V lookup: CDR1 MNHEY, CDR2 SVGAGI. The CDR3 length is 14 residues. V lost 4 bases to trimming and J lost 8 bases; unmatched junction nucleotides: 3. CDR3 sequence (DNA): TGTGCCAGCAGTTTGGGACTAGCGGGCGACATTCAGTACTTC. It is translated as CASSLGLAGDIQYF.

The chain carries TRBV6-1 and TRBJ1-1; D remains unclear. Trimming took 7 bases from V and 7 from J, leaving 16 bases between them. CDR1 MNHNS and CDR2 SASEGT come from the germline V gene. The CDR3 is made up of 13 amino acids. The CDR3 reads CASTLSSGIEAFF. The CDR3 region has the DNA TGTGCCAGCACCCTTTCATCGGGGATTGAAGCTTTCTTT.

The gene calls are TRBV5-1 and TRBJ2-3; 7 positions match TRBD2. Germline CDR1 SGHRS, CDR2 YFSETQ. The CDR3 consists of 15 residues. J was trimmed by 2 bases and V by 4 bases; bases with no gene match: 7. The CDR3 DNA follows: TGCGCCAGCAGCCAGAGGCTAGCGGTCACAGATACGCAGTATTTT. Its protein is CASSQRLAVTDTQYF.

This chain links TRBV7-6 with TRBJ1-2; TRBD1 aligns across 8 bases. The CDR3 spans 13 residues. Germline V gene sequence: CDR1 SGHVS, CDR2 FNYEAQ. V lost 5 bases, J lost 3 bases, and 2 bases stayed unmatched. In nucleotides, the CDR3 is TGTGCCAGCAGCCCGGACAGGGACTATGGCTACACCTTC. This encodes CASSPDRDYGYTF.

The CDR3 protein is CASSLIGGRLNTEAFF. CDR3 DNA sequence: TGTGCCAGCAGCTTAATAGGAGGCAGATTGAACACTGAAGCTTTCTTT. This rearrangement joins TRBV7-9 to TRBJ1-1; D gene uncertain. CDR1 is SEHNR, CDR2 FQNEAQ, per germline (reference sequence). This CDR3 is 16 amino acids long. The V and J ends lost 2 bases and 0 bases respectively, with 13 bases between them.

J is TRBJ1-5 and V is TRBV5-8; D is ambiguous. The V gene lost 1 base and the J gene lost 3 bases, with 11 bases spanning the gap. From germline, CDR1 is SGHTS and CDR2 YDEGEE. This CDR3 spans 15 amino acids. The CDR3 spells CASSLMATLNQPQHF. The CDR3 nucleotides read TGTGCCAGCAGCTTGATGGCGACTCTCAATCAGCCCCAGCATTTT.

The rearrangement uses TRBV19 and TRBJ1-1; D is undetermined. Trimming left V 3 bases short and J 2 bases short, with 10 bases between. Germline V lookup: CDR1 LNHDA, CDR2 SQIVND (reference sequence). The CDR3 totals 14 residues. CDR3: CASSIDTSNTEAFF. The CDR3 DNA follows: TGTGCCAGTAGTATCGACACGTCTAACACTGAAGCTTTCTTT.

V gene TRBV28 combines with J gene TRBJ2-1, with 11 bases fitting TRBD2. Germline CDR1 MDHEN, CDR2 SYDVKM. This CDR3 is 16 amino acids long. The V segment lost 5 bases and the J segment 5 bases; nucleotides outside the gene matches: 8. CDR3 DNA sequence: TGTGCCAGCAGTCTTATAGCGGGAGGGCCCCACAATGAGCAGTTCTTC. It translates to CASSLIAGGPHNEQFF.

This clone was seen once. V and J are TRBV6-4 and TRBJ1-2; TRBD1 matches at 8 bases. CDR1 MRHNA and CDR2 SNTAGT come from the germline V gene. The CDR3 runs to 13 residues. V trimming: 6 bases; J trimming: 6 bases; junction bases outside the gene matches: 6. CDR3 sequence: CASRSTGVNGYTF. CDR3 coding DNA: TGTGCCAGCAGGTCGACAGGGGTTAATGGCTACACCTTC.

A few counts support this clone. J is TRBJ2-1 and V is TRBV18, with unresolved D. Trimming stripped 1 base from V and 8 bases from J, with 6 bases between. Germline CDR1 KGHSH, CDR2 LQKENI. The CDR3 sequence is 12 residues long. The DNA for the CDR3 is TGTGCCAGCTCACCACAAGACTATGAGCAGTTCTTC. It translates to CASSPQDYEQFF.

The rearrangement joins TRBV7-8 to TRBJ2-7; the match to TRBD2 covers 8 bases. V shed 3 bases and J 3 bases; nucleotides not matched to a gene: 10. The CDR3 is 16 amino acids. The V gene's germline CDR1 is SGHVS and CDR2 FQNEAQ. CDR3 bases: TGTGCCAGCAGCTTTGAGGGGACTAGTTCTCACTACGAGCAGTACTTC. It translates to CASSFEGTSSHYEQYF.

The genes are TRBV6-1 and TRBJ2-1; D possibly corresponds to TRBD2 (6 bases). Looked up from germline, CDR1 is MNHNS and CDR2 is SASEGT. This CDR3 region has 14 residues. Trimming left V 8 bases short and J 4 bases short, with 15 bases between. CDR3 coding DNA: TGTGCCAGCGTTCTAGCGCCGGAGTACAATGAGCAGTTCTTC. The encoded protein is CASVLAPEYNEQFF.

V and J are TRBV11-1 and TRBJ2-1; the match to TRBD2 covers 7 bases. From germline, CDR1 is SGHAT and CDR2 FQDESV (reference sequence). The CDR3 extends over 14 amino acids. Germline trimming cut 7 bases from V and 6 bases from J; bases unmatched to any gene: 9. The DNA for the CDR3 is TGTGCCAGCACGAGGAGCGGGGACCCCAATGAGCAGTTCTTC. It is translated as CASTRSGDPNEQFF. Drawing the rest from reference TRBV11-1 and TRBJ2-1, the complete variable domain is EAEVAQSPRYKITEKSQAVAFWCDPISGHATLYWYRQILGQGPELLVQFQDESVVDDSQLPKDRFSAERLKGVDSTLKIQPAELGDSAMYLCASTRSGDPNEQFFGPGTRLTVL.